This T cell receptor beta chain emerged from a study of OX40 agonist ivuxolimab in advanced cancers. Study-level results: Doses of 0.1 to 3.0 mg/kg were accompanied by clonal expansion of CD4+ and CD8+ blood T cells by week 6.

The CDR3 is 11 amino acids. Trimming took 2 bases from V and 4 from J, leaving 2 bases between them. From germline, CDR1 is MNHEY and CDR2 SMNVEV (reference sequence). The table came from immunoSEQ multiplex PCR; TCRdb's copy has only in-frame clones and leaves some out. Here the sample spans about 100,000 clones, roughly 80% being singletons. Blood sampling took place at baseline, cycle 4 day 1, and cycle 7 day 1. Notes on this clone: The antigen remains undetermined.

The gene calls are TRBV27 and TRBJ1-1; D ambiguous. This TCR derives from an adult with an advanced solid tumor such as melanoma, head and neck, liver or kidney cancer. The sample here was CD4+ or CD8+ T cells sorted from blood, taken in a trial of the OX40 agonist ivuxolimab. CDR3 coding DNA: TGTGCCAGCAGTTTAGGCACTGAAGCTTTCTTT. This gives the protein CASSLGTEAFF.